This T cell receptor (beta chain) was recorded in a study of post-analysis software for immune sequencing data. Study-wide context: The cohort encompassed relapsing-remitting, secondary progressive and progressive-relapsing multiple sclerosis disease courses.

This clonotype was observed a few times. What it binds is not known. The ends were cut back, 8 bases at V and 8 bases at J, with 15 bases in the middle. The CDR3 is 12 residues long. CDR1 SGHVS and CDR2 FQNEAQ come from the germline V gene. Study-level results: The authors found that F measure strongly co-clustered same-batch samples. Elevated frequency relative to controls characterized 4 or 5 TRBV segments in patients, TRBV5-6, TRBV5-1 and TRBV20-1 among them. Compared with controls, patients showed significantly lower normalized Chao1 diversity.

Prepared TCR beta cDNA libraries contained unique molecular identifiers. Out of about 0.9 to 11 million T cells, some 480,000 cDNA molecules were generated. Using its own MiXCR run on the PCR reads, TCRdb lists one record per CDR3 protein. The table shows hundreds of thousands of distinct CDR3 sequences, with roughly 30% occurring only once. The receptor's source is a girl under 18 with multiple sclerosis. The genes are TRBV7-8 and TRBJ1-2, with D tentatively TRBD1 (5 bases). The specimen sequenced was blood. CDR3 amino acids: CASGPRAGGYTF. CDR3 bases: TGTGCCAGCGGCCCTAGGGCAGGGGGCTACACCTTC.